This T cell receptor beta chain was recorded in a study of blood T cell repertoires in COVID-19. At the level of the study: Both acute and convalescent COVID-19 samples were obtained from the United States, Italy and Spain. T cells, B-cell-depleted T cells, or PBMCs supplied cDNA or gDNA.

Per the authors' pipeline: How many nucleated cells were present was estimated from reference gene primer amplification. The table came from immunoSEQ multiplex PCR; TCRdb's copy has only in-frame clones and leaves some out. The DNA was the basis for D and trimming; V, J and clone size are from that table. The sample holds roughly 64,000 clones, approximately 84% seen once. Trimming stripped 5 bases from V and 2 bases from J, with 11 bases between. This CDR3 is 13 amino acids long. The germline gives CDR1 SQVTM, CDR2 ANQGSEA. The chain combines TRBV29-1 with TRBJ2-3; a weak D match, TRBD1 (6 bases). The TCR sequence derives from a man aged 50 or older with active COVID-19. Sequencing was performed on peripheral blood. CDR3 region: CSVQQGPTDTQYF. DNA of the CDR3: TGCAGCGTTCAACAGGGTCCCACAGATACGCAGTATTTT.